These 28 T cell receptor beta chains came from one sample sequenced in a study of glioma-infiltrating T cells. Using RNA template, CDR3s of TCR alpha and beta were amplified with iRepertoire arm-PCR. TCRdb re-analysed the multiplex PCR reads in MiXCR, keeping a single row per CDR3 protein. The sample shows approximately 400,000 distinct CDR3 sequences, 41% of them seen only once. The sample was glioma tissue, nonneoplastic brain tissue, or PBMCs (not recorded which). These receptors were taken from a human donor with low-grade glioma or glioblastoma, undergoing nonglioma brain surgery, or in good health (not recorded which).

The CDR3 spells CASKAPGTHDEQFF. The CDR3 DNA sequence: TGTGCCAGCAAAGCACCCGGGACACACGATGAGCAGTTCTTC. The chain couples TRBV7-2 to TRBJ2-1; D perhaps matches TRBD1 (6 bases). The germline gives CDR1 SGHTA, CDR2 FQGNSA. V lost 7 bases to trimming and J lost 8 bases, with 18 bases between them. This CDR3 is 14 amino acids long.

The rearrangement uses TRBV28 and TRBJ2-7, with a possible D match to TRBD2 (6 bases). The CDR3 sequence is 10 residues long. Germline lookup yields CDR1 MDHEN and CDR2 SYDVKM. The ends were cut back, 8 bases at V and 7 bases at J, with 9 bases in the middle. For the CDR3, the DNA is TGTGCCAGCGGGAGGAAGGAGCAGTACTTC. Translation: CASGRKEQYF.

Of note for this clonotype: A junction end diverges from the germline sequence, so it may reflect a read error. The CDR3 sequence: CSSRLPGRAYEQYF. The CDR3 DNA is TGCAGTTCTAGATTACCTGGGAGGGCCTACGAGCAGTACTTC. The genes are TRBV20-1 and TRBJ2-7, with 7 bases matching TRBD2. Germline V gene sequence: CDR1 DFQATT, CDR2 SNEGSKA (reference sequence). This CDR3 has 14 amino acids.

This chain's CDR3 is CASSLVGSGAGDTQYF. CDR3 bases: TGTGCCAGCAGCTTAGTGGGTAGCGGGGCCGGGGATACGCAGTATTTT. The rearrangement joins TRBV7-2 to TRBJ2-3, with TRBD2 identical over 8 bases. Germline values: CDR1 SGHTA, CDR2 FQGNSA. The junction had 9 bases not matched to a gene; V was cut back by 1 base and J by 6 bases. The CDR3 runs 16 residues.

The chain links TRBV19 to TRBJ1-6; D call uncertain. Germline CDR1 and CDR2: LNHDA and SQIVND (reference sequence). The CDR3 totals 15 residues. V was clipped by 3 bases and J by 6 bases, with 12 bases between them. The DNA for the CDR3 is TGTGCCAGTAGTATTATGGGCCGTCTTAATTCACCCCTCCACTTT. Translated: CASSIMGRLNSPLHF.

This clonotype occurred many times. The chain is built from TRBV11-2 and TRBJ2-5, with D uncertain. This CDR3 is 13 amino acids long. Germline V gene lookup returns CDR1 SGHAT and CDR2 FQNNGV. V dropped 5 bases and J dropped 4 bases, with 11 bases sitting between them. Here the CDR3 DNA reads TGTGCCAGCAGCCCCACCAGAGGAGAGACCCAGTACTTC. Translation: CASSPTRGETQYF. Complete variable domain (other parts from reference TRBV11-2 and TRBJ2-5): EAGVAQSPRYKIIEKRQSVAFWCNPISGHATLYWYQQILGQGPKLLIQFQNNGVVDDSQLPKDRFSAERLKGVDSTLKIQPAKLEDSAVYLCASSPTRGETQYFGPGTRLLVL.

This clonotype was seen only a few times. The V and J genes are TRBV14 and TRBJ2-3; the match to TRBD1 covers 7 bases. Germline assignment: CDR1 SGHDN and CDR2 FVKESK. J gave up 2 bases and V 1 base, and 3 bases lay outside the gene matches. The CDR3 covers 15 residues. As DNA, the CDR3 is TGTGCCAGCAGCCAAGGACAGGGCCTCACAGATACGCAGTATTTT. It encodes CASSQGQGLTDTQYF.

V and J are TRBV5-1 and TRBJ2-7; TRBD1 aligns across 8 bases. Trimming removed 0 bases from V and 7 bases from J; junction bases left unmatched: 6. The CDR3 has 14 residues. CDR1 and CDR2 from the germline V gene are SGHRS and YFSETQ. The DNA of the CDR3 is TGCGCCAGCAGCTTGGTGGACAGGGTGAAAGAGCAGTACTTC. Its protein product is CASSLVDRVKEQYF.

As regards this clonotype: The junction differs from germline at one of its ends, possibly a read error. The J gene is TRBJ1-1, the V gene TRBV19, with D tentatively TRBD1 (5 bases). There are 16 residues in the CDR3. Germline CDR1 is LNHDA and CDR2 is SQIVND (reference sequence). The CDR3 reads CASSSPPGEMNTKAFF. DNA of the CDR3: TGTGCCAGTAGTAGCCCCCCGGGGGAAATGAACACTAAAGCTTTCTTT.

The J gene is TRBJ1-5, the V gene TRBV28; D uncertain. Germline V lookup: CDR1 MDHEN, CDR2 SYDVKM. The CDR3 has 14 residues. V was shortened by 6 bases and J by 2 bases, with 11 bases between the two germline ends. The CDR3 loop reads CASSRRSGNQPQHF. CDR3 bases: TGTGCCAGCAGCCGACGGAGCGGCAATCAGCCCCAGCATTTT.

The V call is TRBV7-4, the J call TRBJ1-1, with D hard to call. The CDR3 runs 15 residues. Germline V gene data show CDR1 as SGHVT and CDR2 as SQSDAQ. Trimming stripped 6 bases from V and 2 bases from J, with 16 bases between. The chain's CDR3 is CASSLSWTGNTEAFF. The CDR3 DNA sequence: TGTGCCAGCAGTCTGTCATGGACGGGAAACACTGAAGCTTTCTTT. Variable domain in full (rest from reference TRBV7-4 and TRBJ1-1): GAGVSQSPRYKVAKRGRDVALRCDSISGHVTLYWYRQTLGQGSEVLTYSQSDAQRDKSGRPSGRFSAERPERSVSTLKIQRTEQGDSAVYLCASSLSWTGNTEAFFGQGTRLTVV.

This rearrangement joins TRBV6-2 or TRBV6-3 to TRBJ2-1, with 8 bases aligning to TRBD1. The germline V gene has CDR1 MNHEY and CDR2 SVGEGT. There are 14 residues in the CDR3. Germline trimming cut 3 bases from V and 8 bases from J; bases unmatched to any gene: 6. CDR3 loop: CASSYDRGSYEQFF. The CDR3 DNA sequence: TGTGCCAGCAGTTATGACAGGGGATCCTATGAGCAGTTCTTC.

This clonotype was found a few times. Written as DNA, the CDR3 is TGTGCCAGCAGCTTTGGGGGGGAGACCCAGTACTTC. Protein product: CASSFGGETQYF. The chain recombines TRBV7-9 with TRBJ2-5; D may be TRBD2 (6 bases). The ends were cut back, 3 bases at V and 5 bases at J, with 7 bases in the middle. This CDR3 region has 12 residues. The germline V gene encodes CDR1 SEHNR and CDR2 FQNEAQ (reference sequence). Drawing the rest from reference TRBV7-9 and TRBJ2-5, the complete variable domain is DTGVSQNPRHKITKRGQNVTFRCDPISEHNRLYWYRQTLGQGPEFLTYFQNEAQLEKSRLLSDRFSAERPKGSFSTLEIQRTEQGDSAMYLCASSFGGETQYFGPGTRLLVL.

The chain links TRBV6-5 to TRBJ1-2; TRBD1 agrees at 9 bases. V was clipped by 0 bases and J by 1 base; unmatched bases: 6. Germline assignment: CDR1 MNHEY and CDR2 SVGAGI. The CDR3 is 17 residues long. The CDR3 spells CASSYSAWTGDNYGYTF. The CDR3 coding sequence is TGTGCCAGCAGTTACTCGGCCTGGACAGGGGATAACTATGGCTACACCTTC.

This clonotype was detected ten times or more. The chain carries TRBV20-1 and TRBJ1-4; weak D call: TRBD1 (6 bases). V lost 3 bases to trimming and J lost 10 bases, with 21 bases between them. CDR1 DFQATT and CDR2 SNEGSKA come from the germline V gene (reference sequence). The CDR3 extends over 15 amino acids. The CDR3 is CSASRAGEFFGKLFF. The CDR3 bases are TGCAGTGCTAGTAGGGCAGGGGAGTTTTTCGGAAAACTGTTTTTT.

In its sample, this clonotype was seen a few times. V usage is TRBV18 and J usage is TRBJ2-5, with 9 nucleotides matching TRBD2. Per the germline V gene, CDR1 is KGHSH and CDR2 is LQKENI. There are 17 residues in the CDR3. Losses at the gene ends were 0 bases for V and 2 bases for J; bases not matched to a gene: 7. The CDR3 coding sequence is TGTGCCAGCTCACCACCAGATAGCGGGAGCAAACAAGAGACCCAGTACTTC. Amino acid sequence: CASSPPDSGSKQETQYF.

The chain combines TRBV7-9 with TRBJ2-4; D unclear. Germline V gene data show CDR1 as SEHNR and CDR2 as FQNEAQ (reference sequence). This CDR3 region has 14 residues. V lost 3 bases to trimming and J lost 2 bases, with 8 bases between them. This CDR3 is CASSFPLTKNIQYF. The DNA of the CDR3 is TGTGCCAGCAGCTTTCCACTAACCAAAAACATTCAGTACTTC.

This clonotype has a handful of counts. This rearrangement joins TRBV5-4 to TRBJ1-1; possible D gene TRBD1, 5 bases. Trimming took off 1 base at V and 4 bases at J, with 11 bases between the two ends. This CDR3 spans 14 amino acids. Germline values: CDR1 SGHNT, CDR2 YYREEE (reference sequence). CDR3: CASSLRGEATEAFF. CDR3 in DNA: TGTGCCAGCAGCTTGCGAGGGGAGGCCACTGAAGCTTTCTTT.

This clonotype was seen a handful of times. The chain is built from TRBV6-1 and TRBJ2-1; D might be TRBD1 (7 bases). CDR1 is MNHNS, CDR2 SASEGT, per germline. The CDR3 extends over 13 amino acids. The V end was cut by 11 bases, the J end by 3 bases, with 14 bases between. The CDR3 loop reads CAGKQGGYNEQFF. The CDR3, as DNA: TGTGCCGGGAAGCAGGGGGGCTACAATGAGCAGTTCTTC.

This clonotype came up a few times. The chain recombines TRBV20-1 with TRBJ2-7; D is undetermined. Trimming pared 2 bases from V and 1 base from J, leaving 9 bases between. CDR3 length: 13 residues. Germline values: CDR1 DFQATT, CDR2 SNEGSKA (reference sequence). The CDR3 protein is CSARRISSYEQYF. Written as DNA, the CDR3 is TGCAGTGCTAGACGGATATCGTCCTACGAGCAGTACTTC.

Regarding this clonotype: A much more abundant neighbour one base away suggests this may be a read error. The chain joins TRBV6-2 or TRBV6-3 to TRBJ2-1, with 8 bases identical to TRBD1. Germline V gene data show CDR1 as MNHEY and CDR2 as SVGEGT. Losses at the gene ends were 4 bases for V and 13 bases for J; bases not matched to a gene: 12. CDR3 length equals 14 residues. This CDR3 is CASSWDRLLQTQFF. The CDR3 region has the DNA TGTGCCAGCAGTTGGGACAGGCTCCTCCAGACCCAGTTCTTC.

This clonotype was counted at least ten times. The chain employs TRBV6-2 or TRBV6-3 and TRBJ2-7; TRBD1 matches 8 bases. The V gene end was trimmed by 6 bases and the J gene end by 3 bases; junction bases not matched to a gene: 7. Germline CDR1 reads MNHEY; CDR2 reads SVGEGT. The CDR3 sequence is 14 residues long. The CDR3 loop reads CASRSRDRFYEQYF. In DNA, the CDR3 is TGTGCCAGCAGATCCCGGGACAGGTTCTACGAGCAGTACTTC.

Regarding this clonotype: At one boundary the junction diverges from the germline segment, which might be a read error. The chain links TRBV7-9 to TRBJ2-7, with 9 bases fitting TRBD1. This CDR3 is 17 amino acids long. Germline CDR1 and CDR2: SEHNR and FQNEAQ (reference sequence). CDR3 bases: TGCGCCAGCAGCCAAGATCCCGGGACAGGGTTTACGTACGAGCAGTACTTC. It specifies CASSQDPGTGFTYEQYF.

Worth noting for this clonotype: This may arise from a read error, as a much more abundant clone is one base away. J is TRBJ2-1 and V is TRBV6-2 or TRBV6-3; a possible D gene is TRBD2 (5 bases). This CDR3 has 15 residues. Trimming cost V 6 bases and J 4 bases, with 16 bases left between them. Germline V gene data show CDR1 as MNHEY and CDR2 as SVGEGT. The CDR3 protein is CASSHRGFLYNEQFF. Here the CDR3 DNA reads TGTGCCAGCAGCCACAGAGGGTTTTTATACAATGAGCAGTTCTTC.

The chain carries TRBV4-1 and TRBJ1-6; TRBD1 might be the D (6 bases). Germline CDR1 is MGHRA and CDR2 is YSYEKL. The germline V and J ends were trimmed by 0 bases and 7 bases, with 13 bases remaining between them. The length of the CDR3 is 16 residues. The CDR3 bases are TGCGCCAGCAGCCAAGAGGGGGCAGGGTGGAATTCACCCCTCCACTTT. Protein product: CASSQEGAGWNSPLHF.

CDR3 in DNA: TGTGCCAGCAGCTTCGCCGGGACAGGGGTAGGGTCACCCCTCCACTTT. The encoded protein is CASSFAGTGVGSPLHF. The V and J genes are TRBV5-4 and TRBJ1-6; 10 bases fit TRBD1. Germline V gene sequence: CDR1 SGHNT, CDR2 YYREEE (reference sequence). V shed 2 bases, J shed 10 bases, and the junction held 9 bases outside the gene matches. The CDR3 length is 16 residues.

The chain joins TRBV25-1 to TRBJ2-2; TRBD1 aligns across 9 bases. CDR3 size: 14 residues. Germline V gene data show CDR1 as MGHDK and CDR2 as SYGVNS. J was trimmed by 5 bases and V by 7 bases; bases with no gene match: 5. As DNA, the CDR3 is TGTGCCAGCAAGGGGACAGGGTGGACCGGGGAGCTGTTTTTT. This encodes CASKGTGWTGELFF.

V is TRBV2 and J is TRBJ2-1; D is unclear. Per germline, CDR1 SNHLY and CDR2 FYNNEI. V shed 10 bases and J shed 4 bases, with 11 bases lying between them. The CDR3 has 12 residues. The CDR3 DNA follows: TGTGCCAACAAGCCGGAGTACAATGAGCAGTTCTTC. Encoded protein: CANKPEYNEQFF.